This passage covers 2 T cell receptor beta chains from one sample sequenced in a study of OX40 agonist ivuxolimab in advanced cancers. Produced via immunoSEQ multiplex PCR; TCRdb's table is partial and in-frame only. The sample holds roughly 44,000 clones, about 89% seen once. The sequencing here drew on CD4+ or CD8+ T cells sorted from blood, taken in a trial of the OX40 agonist ivuxolimab. These receptors were collected from an adult with an advanced solid tumor such as melanoma, head and neck, liver or kidney cancer.

This chain links TRBV7-9 with TRBJ2-5, with D maybe TRBD2 (7 bases). The length of the CDR3 is 18 residues. Deletions cut 1 base from V and 3 bases from J, with 21 bases between. Per germline, CDR1 SEHNR and CDR2 FQNEAQ (reference sequence). In nucleotides, the CDR3 is TGTGCCAGCAGCTTAGGGACTAGTGGGGGGCCCGGGAAAGAGACCCAGTACTTC. It codes for CASSLGTSGGPGKETQYF.

The chain couples TRBV7-9 to TRBJ1-1, with D maybe TRBD1 (5 bases). V gave up 4 bases and J gave up 3 bases, with 6 bases separating them. Germline V lookup: CDR1 SEHNR, CDR2 FQNEAQ (reference sequence). The CDR3 is 12 residues long. The CDR3 here is CASSWGDTEAFF. In nucleotides, the CDR3 is TGTGCCAGCAGCTGGGGGGACACTGAAGCTTTCTTT. Based on the CDR3 plus reference TRBV7-9 and TRBJ1-1, the full variable domain is DTGVSQNPRHKITKRGQNVTFRCDPISEHNRLYWYRQTLGQGPEFLTYFQNEAQLEKSRLLSDRFSAERPKGSFSTLEIQRTEQGDSAMYLCASSWGDTEAFFGQGTRLTVV.